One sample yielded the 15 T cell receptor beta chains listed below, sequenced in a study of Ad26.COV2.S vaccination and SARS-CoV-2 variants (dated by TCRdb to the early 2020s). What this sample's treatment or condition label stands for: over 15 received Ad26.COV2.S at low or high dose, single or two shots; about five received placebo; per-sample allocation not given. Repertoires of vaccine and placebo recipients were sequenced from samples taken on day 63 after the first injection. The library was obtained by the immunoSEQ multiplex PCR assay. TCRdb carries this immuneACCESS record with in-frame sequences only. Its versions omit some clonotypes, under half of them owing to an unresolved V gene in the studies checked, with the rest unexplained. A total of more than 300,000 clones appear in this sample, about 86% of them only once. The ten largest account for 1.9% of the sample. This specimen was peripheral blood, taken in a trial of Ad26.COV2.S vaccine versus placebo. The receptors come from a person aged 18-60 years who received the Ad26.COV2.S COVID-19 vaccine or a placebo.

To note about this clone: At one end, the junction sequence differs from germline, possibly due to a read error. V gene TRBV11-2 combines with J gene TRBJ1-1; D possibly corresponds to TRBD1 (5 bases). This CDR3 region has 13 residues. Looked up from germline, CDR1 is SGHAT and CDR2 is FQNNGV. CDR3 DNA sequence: TGTGCCAGCAGCTTAGTTGCAGGGACTGGAGCTTTCTTT. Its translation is CASSLVAGTGAFF.

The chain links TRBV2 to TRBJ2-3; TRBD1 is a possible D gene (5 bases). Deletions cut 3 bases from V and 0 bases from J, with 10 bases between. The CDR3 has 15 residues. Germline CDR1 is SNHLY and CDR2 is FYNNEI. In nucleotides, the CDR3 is TGTGCCAGCAGTGATCGACAGCCCAGCACAGATACGCAGTATTTT. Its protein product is CASSDRQPSTDTQYF. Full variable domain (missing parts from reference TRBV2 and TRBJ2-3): EPEVTQTPSHQVTQMGQEVILRCVPISNHLYFYWYRQILGQKVEFLVSFYNNEISEKSEIFDDQFSVERPDGSNFTLKIRSTKLEDSAMYFCASSDRQPSTDTQYFGPGTRLTVL.

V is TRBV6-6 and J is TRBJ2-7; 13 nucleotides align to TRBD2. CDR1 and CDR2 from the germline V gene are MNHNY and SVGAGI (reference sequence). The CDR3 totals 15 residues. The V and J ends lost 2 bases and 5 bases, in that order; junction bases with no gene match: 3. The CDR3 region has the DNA TGTGCCAGCAGTTACCAAGGGACTAGCGGGGACGAGCAGTACTTC. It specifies CASSYQGTSGDEQYF.

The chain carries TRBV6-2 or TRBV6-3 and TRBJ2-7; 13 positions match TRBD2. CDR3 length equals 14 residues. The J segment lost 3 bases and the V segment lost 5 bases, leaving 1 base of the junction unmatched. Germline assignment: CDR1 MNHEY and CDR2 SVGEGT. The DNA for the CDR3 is TGTGCCAGCAGTAGGACTAGCGGGGGCTACGAGCAGTACTTC. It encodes CASSRTSGGYEQYF.

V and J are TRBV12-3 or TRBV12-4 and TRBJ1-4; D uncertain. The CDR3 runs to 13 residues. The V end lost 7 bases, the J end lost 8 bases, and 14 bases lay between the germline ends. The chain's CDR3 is CASNPHPGEKLFF. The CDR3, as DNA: TGTGCCAGCAACCCACACCCGGGGGAAAAACTGTTTTTT.

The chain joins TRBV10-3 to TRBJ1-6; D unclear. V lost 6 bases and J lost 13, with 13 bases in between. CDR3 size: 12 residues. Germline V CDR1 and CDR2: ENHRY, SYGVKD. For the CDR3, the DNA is TGTGCCATCAGGGATCATAGCGTTCCCCTCCACTTT. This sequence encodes CAIRDHSVPLHF.

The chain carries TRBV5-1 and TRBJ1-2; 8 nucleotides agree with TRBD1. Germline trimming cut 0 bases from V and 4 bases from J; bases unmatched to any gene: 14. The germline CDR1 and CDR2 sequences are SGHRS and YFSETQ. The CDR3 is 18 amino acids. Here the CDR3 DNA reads TGCGCCAGCAGCTTGGCCGAGCTAGGGACAGGATTCATCTATGGCTACACCTTC. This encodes CASSLAELGTGFIYGYTF.

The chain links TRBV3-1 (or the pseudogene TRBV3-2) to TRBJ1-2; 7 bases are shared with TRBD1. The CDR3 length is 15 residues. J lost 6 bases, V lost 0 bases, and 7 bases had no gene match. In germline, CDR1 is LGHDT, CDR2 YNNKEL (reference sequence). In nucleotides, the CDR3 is TGTGCCAGCAGCCAAGATTGGCAGGGGGAAAATGGCTACACCTTC. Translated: CASSQDWQGENGYTF.

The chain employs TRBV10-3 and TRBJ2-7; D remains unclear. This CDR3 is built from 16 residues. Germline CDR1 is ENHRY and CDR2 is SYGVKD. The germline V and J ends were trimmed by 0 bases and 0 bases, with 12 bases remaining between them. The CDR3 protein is CAISESSYTASYEQYF. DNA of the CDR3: TGTGCCATCAGTGAGTCTTCGTATACGGCCTCCTACGAGCAGTACTTC.

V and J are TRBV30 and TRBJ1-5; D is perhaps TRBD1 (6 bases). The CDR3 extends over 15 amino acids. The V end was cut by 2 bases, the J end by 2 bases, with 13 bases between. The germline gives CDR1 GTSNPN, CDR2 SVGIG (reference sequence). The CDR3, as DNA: TGTGCCTGGAGTCGAGGGGGTAGGGGCAATCAGCCCCAGCATTTT. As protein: CAWSRGGRGNQPQHF.

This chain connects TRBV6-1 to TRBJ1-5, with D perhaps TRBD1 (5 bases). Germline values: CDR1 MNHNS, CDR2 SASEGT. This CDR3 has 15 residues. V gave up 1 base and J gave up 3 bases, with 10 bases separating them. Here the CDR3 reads CASSEETGLNQPQHF. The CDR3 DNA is TGTGCCAGCAGTGAAGAAACAGGCCTCAATCAGCCCCAGCATTTT.

The CDR3 region has the DNA TGTGCCAGCAGCTCGAGCCCCGCACCCGCGGGGGAGCAGTACTTC. Protein sequence: CASSSSPAPAGEQYF. The chain is built from TRBV6-2 or TRBV6-3 and TRBJ2-7; perhaps TRBD2 as D (6 bases). CDR3 length equals 15 residues. V was pared by 6 bases and J by 7 bases, with 22 bases between. Per germline, CDR1 MNHEY and CDR2 SVGEGT.

The DNA for the CDR3 is TGTGCCAGCAGCTCAAGTAGAACTGGCGAGCAGTACTTC. This gives the protein CASSSSRTGEQYF. J is TRBJ2-7 and V is TRBV7-2; D ambiguous. The V gene lost 4 bases and the J gene lost 6 bases, with 13 bases spanning the gap. The CDR3 sequence is 13 residues long. Germline CDR1 is SGHTA and CDR2 is FQGNSA.

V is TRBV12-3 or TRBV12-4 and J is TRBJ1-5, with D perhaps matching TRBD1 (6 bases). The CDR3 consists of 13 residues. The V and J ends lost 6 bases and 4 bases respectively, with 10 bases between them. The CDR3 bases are TGTGCCAGCAGAAAAGGGGGGAATCAGCCCCAGCATTTT. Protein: CASRKGGNQPQHF.

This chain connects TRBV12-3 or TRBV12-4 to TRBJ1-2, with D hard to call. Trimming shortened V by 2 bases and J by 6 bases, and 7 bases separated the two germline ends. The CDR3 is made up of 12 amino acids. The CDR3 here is CASSLRAHGYTF. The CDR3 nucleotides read TGTGCCAGCAGTTTACGAGCACATGGCTACACCTTC.